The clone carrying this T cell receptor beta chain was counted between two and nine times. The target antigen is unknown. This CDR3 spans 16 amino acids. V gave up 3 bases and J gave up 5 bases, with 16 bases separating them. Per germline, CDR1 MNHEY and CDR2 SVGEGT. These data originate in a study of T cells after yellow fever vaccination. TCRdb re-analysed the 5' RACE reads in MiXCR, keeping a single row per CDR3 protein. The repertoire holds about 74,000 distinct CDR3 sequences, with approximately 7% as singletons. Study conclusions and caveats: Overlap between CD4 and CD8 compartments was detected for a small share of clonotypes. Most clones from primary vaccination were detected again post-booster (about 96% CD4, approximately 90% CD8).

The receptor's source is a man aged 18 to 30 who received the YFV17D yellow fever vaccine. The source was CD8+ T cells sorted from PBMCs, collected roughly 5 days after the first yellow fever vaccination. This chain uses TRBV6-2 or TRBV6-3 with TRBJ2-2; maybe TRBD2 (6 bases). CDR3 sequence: CASSYGGLDYTGELFF. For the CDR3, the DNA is TGTGCCAGCAGTTATGGGGGACTGGACTATACCGGGGAGCTGTTTTTT.